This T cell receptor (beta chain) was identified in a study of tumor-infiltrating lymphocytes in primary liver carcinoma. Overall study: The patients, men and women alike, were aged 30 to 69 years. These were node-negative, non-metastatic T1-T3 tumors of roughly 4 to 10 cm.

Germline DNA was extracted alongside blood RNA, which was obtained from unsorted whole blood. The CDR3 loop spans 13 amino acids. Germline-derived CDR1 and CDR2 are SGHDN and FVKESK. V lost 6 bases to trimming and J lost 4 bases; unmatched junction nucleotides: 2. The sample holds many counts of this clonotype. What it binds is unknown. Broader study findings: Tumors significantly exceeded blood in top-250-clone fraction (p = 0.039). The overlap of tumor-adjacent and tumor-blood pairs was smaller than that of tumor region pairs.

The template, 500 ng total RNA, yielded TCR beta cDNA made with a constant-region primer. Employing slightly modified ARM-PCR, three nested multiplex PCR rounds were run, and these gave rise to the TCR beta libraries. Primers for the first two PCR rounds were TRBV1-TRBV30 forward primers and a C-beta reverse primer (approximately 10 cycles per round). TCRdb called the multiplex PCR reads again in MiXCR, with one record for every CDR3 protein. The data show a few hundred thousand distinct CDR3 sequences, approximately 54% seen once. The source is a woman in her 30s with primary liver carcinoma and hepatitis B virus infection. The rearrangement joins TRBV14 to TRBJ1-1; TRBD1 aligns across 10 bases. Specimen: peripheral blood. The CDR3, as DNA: TGTGCCAGCAGGGGACAGGGGACCACTGAAGCTTTCTTT. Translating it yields CASRGQGTTEAFF.